This TCR beta chain originates from a study of blood T cells in healthy people across ages (dated by TCRdb to between 2015 and 2016). About the study as a whole: In model experiments, template switching captured about one uniquely barcoded TCR beta cDNA molecule for every two T cells. Donors were grouped into four age groups: young (average 16 years), middle-aged (around 39), aged (approximately 58) and long-lived (approximately 75). Using the same blood draw, the study looked at two additional independent replicas of 1 million unique cDNA reads for two donors, one aged 18 to 30 and the other aged 80 or older. Donors of different ages were randomly distributed across sequencing lanes to avoid experimental bias. To track age-related changes in TCR beta repertoire diversity, the study relied on deep sequencing normalized with unique cDNA molecular identifiers. Broader findings and caveats from the paper: Estimates of total diversity based on one million sequenced T cells were regarded as lower bounds and as underestimates. A strong correlation was found between observed TCR beta diversity and the percentage of naive T cells measured by flow cytometry. Donor CMV infection status was unknown, potentially confounding age-related changes in expanded clonotypes. Since profiling was done on bulk unsorted PBMCs, naive and antigen-experienced compartments could not be conclusively compared. As age increased, observed TCR beta diversity per million T cells dropped in a roughly linear way, and a significant reduction was already evident by age 40. Compared with the aged group, the long-lived group had more naive CD4+ T cells, fewer expanded clones and increased TCR diversity, suggesting age selection.

Library preparation used 5' RACE. This sample was sequenced with an Illumina HiSeq 2500. A second roughly 7 to 12 cycle PCR used a sample-barcoded 5' primer and a J-beta primer mix. A unique molecular identifier was introduced onto each TCR beta cDNA molecule by a template-switch 5' adaptor carrying 12 random nucleotides. Each sample yielded at least 2.5 million CDR3-containing paired-end reads. First-strand cDNA synthesis was performed from all RNA using the Mint cDNA synthesis kit, with priming by a TRBC-specific oligonucleotide. Following uracil-DNA glycosylase treatment, all cDNA underwent a first 18-cycle PCR with the universal primers M1SS and BC2_uni_R. In the authors' own workflow: For normalization, 1 million high-quality reads, each with a distinct molecular identifier, were randomly selected from each sample. Instead of being binned into consensus sequences, reads that shared molecular identifiers were thrown out. MiTCR, set to a Q25 quality threshold and the strictest error-elimination algorithm, was used for CDR3 identification, clonotype clustering and error correction. A nonparametric unseen species model using Euler transformation provided a lower-bound estimate of total TCR beta diversity. TCRdb reworked the public reads: Q25 trimming with fastp, MiXCR clone assembly, productive beta chains retained. Every distinct CDR3 protein forms one entry, paired with its most common genes and DNA. TCRdb assigned the V and J calls; the authors' analysis was not used. The sample table holds some 700,000 distinct CDR3 sequences, of which approximately 43% were seen once. 20% to 25% of the sample goes to the ten largest clones.

This clonotype was detected a few times. No cognate antigen has been identified for it. No per-base quality is available; no much larger clone lies one base away. The donors were roughly 39 Caucasian individuals from Russia, aged roughly 6 to 90 years, who were systemically healthy. Each donor gave approximately 9.4 milliliters of peripheral blood, drawn into EDTA-treated Vacutainer tubes. Ficoll-Paque density-gradient centrifugation was used to isolate PBMCs, with at least 6 million obtained per sample. Trizol reagent was used to extract total RNA from PBMCs, with at least 6 micrograms per sample. For every donor, flow cytometry on a PBMC aliquot measured the percentage of naive CD45RAhigh/CD27high T cells. Sequenced: blood. The source is a woman aged 55-70 years in good health.

The bases read TGTGCCAGCAGTTTGGGGCTTAATGGTGGCTACACCTTC. This translates into CASSLGLNGGYTF. The chain employs TRBV6-5 and TRBJ1-2; matching of 5 bases hints at TRBD1 as the D gene. Including cysteine and phenylalanine, the CDR3 has 13 amino acids. Of all the DNA, just the CDR3 is kept, 39 bases in frame from base 1. Trimming removed 4 bases from V and 7 bases from J, leaving 13 bases between the germline ends. Reading the germline V gene gives CDR1 MNHEY and CDR2 SVGAGI.